The clone carrying this T cell receptor (beta chain) was observed once. What it binds is not known. V shed 0 bases and J shed 1 base, with 3 bases lying between them. Germline lookup yields CDR1 KGHSH and CDR2 LQKENI. The length of the CDR3 is 13 residues. Using immunoSEQ multiplex PCR, the repertoire was profiled, and TCRdb retains in-frame clones only, with some absent. Of around 70,000 clones detected, 90% appear once; the ten largest clones hold around 3.1%. The data were taken from a study of cytotoxic CD8 clonotypes in ibrutinib-treated CLL. Overall study findings and caveats: Clonality correlated strongly with circulating CD8+ T cells and exceeded age-matched healthy donors at baseline. Contraction or stability on treatment was seen for public clonotypes, which were uncommon. For progressing versus sustained-remission patients, sampling times were not the same. Increased clonality at ibrutinib response gave way to a return toward baseline at progression.

The chain recombines TRBV18 with TRBJ1-1; D is unresolved. This TCR derives from a human donor with chronic lymphocytic leukemia. The source material was PBMCs, sampled after 12 months of ibrutinib treatment. Written as DNA, the CDR3 is TGTGCCAGCTCACCACCAGCGAACACTGAAGCTTTCTTT. Amino acids: CASSPPANTEAFF.